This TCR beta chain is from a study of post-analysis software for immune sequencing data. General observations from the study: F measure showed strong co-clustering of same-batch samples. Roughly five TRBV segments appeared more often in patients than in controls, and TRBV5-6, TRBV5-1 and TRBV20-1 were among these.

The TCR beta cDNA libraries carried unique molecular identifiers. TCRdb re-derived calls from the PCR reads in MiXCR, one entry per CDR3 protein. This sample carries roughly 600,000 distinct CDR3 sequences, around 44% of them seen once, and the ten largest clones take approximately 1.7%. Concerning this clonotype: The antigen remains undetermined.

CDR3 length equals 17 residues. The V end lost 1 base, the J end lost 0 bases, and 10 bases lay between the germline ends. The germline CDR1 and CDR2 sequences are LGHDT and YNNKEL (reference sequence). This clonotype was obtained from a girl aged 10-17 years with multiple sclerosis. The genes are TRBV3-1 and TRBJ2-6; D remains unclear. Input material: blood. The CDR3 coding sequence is TGTGCCAGCAGCCAAGTAGGCAGCCCCTCTGGGGCCAACGTCCTGACTTTC. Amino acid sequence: CASSQVGSPSGANVLTF.